This T cell receptor beta chain derives from a study of blood T cells in healthy people across ages. Findings and caveats of the study: Donors of long life had a larger count of naive CD4+ cells and greater diversity than aged donors.

Of note for this clonotype: The target antigen is unknown.

The CDR3 covers 13 residues. Germline assignment: CDR1 SGHAT and CDR2 FQDESV (reference sequence). The V and J ends lost 5 bases and 15 bases, in that order; junction bases with no gene match: 13. A J-beta primer mix and a sample-barcoded 5' primer were used in a second PCR of about 6 to 12 cycles. Every sample gave at least 2.5 million paired-end reads containing CDR3. TCRdb re-called the 5' RACE reads through MiXCR, storing one row per CDR3 protein. The sample consists of hundreds of thousands of distinct CDR3 sequences, under 30% of them appearing once. The same sample was also studied in work on T cells of mothers and their children. According to that study: In the second PCR, M1S primer introduced barcodes and 2-4 random bases.

The sample taken for sequencing was blood. The receptor's source is a boy between 10 and 17 years old in good health. The chain joins TRBV11-1 to TRBJ2-1; 7 bases line up with TRBD1. The CDR3 is CASSRYTGDVPFF. CDR3 bases: TGTGCCAGCAGCAGATATACAGGGGACGTACCGTTCTTC.